The 19 T cell receptor beta chains in this list originate from one sample, sequenced in a study of identifying expanded T cells in peripheral blood. The data were produced by immunoSEQ multiplex PCR, yet TCRdb's version contains in-frame clones alone and is incomplete. Of under 100,000 clones in the sample, roughly 85% were seen once. The sequenced material came from blood. Receptor source: a person aged 18 to 70 in good health.

The V call is TRBV7-9, the J call TRBJ2-7; D is undetermined. The CDR3 spans 12 residues. The V end was cut by 2 bases, the J end by 4 bases, with 6 bases between. The V gene's germline CDR1 is SEHNR and CDR2 FQNEAQ (reference sequence). CDR3 amino acids: CASSLYGYEQYF. The CDR3 DNA reads as TGTGCCAGCAGCTTATATGGTTACGAGCAGTACTTC.

The chain uses TRBV5-8 and TRBJ1-4; no clear D. The CDR3 is 14 residues long. V was clipped by 6 bases and J by 15 bases, with 24 bases between them. Germline V gene data show CDR1 as SGHTS and CDR2 as YDEGEE. This CDR3 reads CASTGPDGRRKMFF. DNA for the CDR3: TGTGCCAGCACTGGCCCCGACGGCCGGCGGAAAATGTTTTTT.

The chain links TRBV6-5 to TRBJ2-3; D ambiguous. CDR1 MNHEY and CDR2 SVGAGI come from the germline V gene. The length of the CDR3 is 15 residues. The V and J ends lost 6 bases and 0 bases respectively, with 13 bases between them. In nucleotides, the CDR3 is TGTGCCAGCAGCCGCATAGGCTCTAGCACAGATACGCAGTATTTT. Its translation: CASSRIGSSTDTQYF.

J is TRBJ2-1 and V is TRBV9; D uncertain. Germline V gene data show CDR1 as SGDLS and CDR2 as YYNGEE. V gave up 0 bases and J gave up 0 bases, with 7 bases separating them. The CDR3 spans 15 residues. In DNA, the CDR3 is TGTGCCAGCAGCGTAGCAACACCCTCCTACAATGAGCAGTTCTTC. Its translation: CASSVATPSYNEQFF.

This clone was seen a handful of times. The chain joins TRBV5-5 to TRBJ2-3; 9 bases are a match to TRBD1. The junction had 4 bases not matched to a gene; V was cut back by 0 bases and J by 2 bases. Germline CDR1 is SGHKS and CDR2 is YYEKEE (reference sequence). The CDR3 runs to 16 residues. The CDR3 region is CASSLGTGAFTDTQYF. For the CDR3, the DNA is TGTGCCAGCAGCTTGGGGACAGGGGCGTTCACAGATACGCAGTATTTT.

This chain joins TRBV5-6 and TRBJ2-7; D is undetermined. This CDR3 is built from 12 residues. Germline V gives CDR1 SGHDT, CDR2 YYEEEE. V shed 0 bases and J shed 3 bases, with 4 bases lying between them. CDR3 sequence: CASSLASYEQYF. The CDR3 DNA sequence: TGTGCCAGCAGCTTGGCTAGCTACGAGCAGTACTTC.

This chain joins TRBV2 and TRBJ1-4, with 10 nucleotides matching TRBD1. The CDR3 is 11 residues long. CDR1 and CDR2 (germline): SNHLY, FYNNEI. Trimming cost V 8 bases and J 16 bases; bases outside gene matches: 7. Here the CDR3 reads CASGPGQGTFF. CDR3 nucleotide sequence: TGTGCCAGCGGACCGGGACAGGGGACGTTTTTT.

This clone was recorded only once. This rearrangement joins TRBV6-5 to TRBJ1-2; D unresolved. There are 16 residues in the CDR3. Germline V gives CDR1 MNHEY, CDR2 SVGAGI. Trimming took off 4 bases at V and 9 bases at J, with 24 bases between the two ends. The CDR3: CASSSASGGTVPSYTF. In DNA, the CDR3 is TGTGCCAGCAGTTCAGCTTCAGGCGGCACAGTGCCTAGCTACACCTTC.

The V gene is TRBV5-4, the J gene TRBJ2-3; perhaps TRBD2 as D (5 bases). Germline loops: CDR1 SGHNT, CDR2 YYREEE (reference sequence). The V end was cut by 3 bases, the J end by 4 bases, with 12 bases between. This CDR3 has 14 residues. This chain's CDR3 is CASSYLDSADTQYF. CDR3 nucleotide sequence: TGTGCCAGCAGCTACCTGGACTCCGCAGATACGCAGTATTTT.

The chain employs TRBV5-6 and TRBJ2-1; no reliable D call. V gave up 0 bases and J gave up 7 bases, with 11 bases separating them. This CDR3 region has 14 residues. From germline, CDR1 is SGHDT and CDR2 YYEEEE. The chain's CDR3 is CASSLAPAINEQFF. For the CDR3, the DNA is TGTGCCAGCAGCTTGGCGCCTGCCATAAATGAGCAGTTCTTC. Using reference TRBV5-6 and TRBJ2-1 for the parts outside the CDR3, the full variable domain is DAGVTQSPTHLIKTRGQQVTLRCSPKSGHDTVSWYQQALGQGPQFIFQYYEEEERQRGNFPDRFSGHQFPNYSSELNVNALLLGDSALYLCASSLAPAINEQFFGPGTRLTVL.

The chain carries TRBV2 and TRBJ1-2; no clear D gene. In germline, CDR1 is SNHLY, CDR2 FYNNEI. V was trimmed by 8 bases and J by 4 bases, leaving 17 bases between them. This CDR3 is built from 14 residues. The CDR3 DNA is TGTGCCAGCGCTCCCGAGCTTACCGTCTATGGCTACACCTTC. Encoded protein: CASAPELTVYGYTF.

The CDR3 DNA follows: TGTGCCAGCAGCCCGCCGATCCCACAAGAGACCCAGTACTTC. It specifies CASSPPIPQETQYF. This sequence joins TRBV11-3 and TRBJ2-5; no reliable D call. V was pared by 5 bases and J by 2 bases, with 12 bases between. This CDR3 region has 14 residues. The germline gives CDR1 SGHNT, CDR2 YENEEA.

This rearrangement joins TRBV7-9 to TRBJ2-1; 12 nucleotides align to TRBD1. The V and J ends lost 5 bases and 8 bases, in that order; junction bases with no gene match: 16. Germline V gene sequence: CDR1 SEHNR, CDR2 FQNEAQ (reference sequence). There are 18 residues in the CDR3. The CDR3 protein is CASSHPGTGGRIIDEQFF. In nucleotides, the CDR3 is TGTGCCAGCAGCCACCCCGGGACAGGGGGCCGTATCATTGATGAGCAGTTCTTC.

The chain carries TRBV27 and TRBJ1-1; the match to TRBD1 covers 9 bases. The J segment lost 5 bases and the V segment lost 4 bases, leaving 2 bases of the junction unmatched. The CDR3 loop spans 13 amino acids. Germline values: CDR1 MNHEY, CDR2 SMNVEV (reference sequence). In DNA form, the CDR3 reads TGTGCCAGCAGTTCACAGGGGGCAACTGAAGCTTTCTTT. Translation: CASSSQGATEAFF.

The chain uses TRBV6-6 and TRBJ2-7; no reliable D call. CDR1 is MNHNY, CDR2 SVGAGI, per germline (reference sequence). This CDR3 is built from 13 residues. Trimming took 8 bases from V and 2 from J, leaving 13 bases between them. Here the CDR3 reads CASWAAVPYEQYF. The CDR3 DNA is TGTGCCAGCTGGGCAGCCGTTCCCTACGAGCAGTACTTC.

The chain recombines TRBV11-1 with TRBJ2-7; D unresolved. The CDR3 sequence is 14 residues long. Trimming removed 5 bases from V and 0 bases from J, with 11 bases in between. Germline CDR1 reads SGHAT; CDR2 reads FQDESV (reference sequence). Here the CDR3 reads CASSRLKTSYEQYF. CDR3 coding DNA: TGTGCCAGCAGCAGGTTAAAAACCTCCTACGAGCAGTACTTC. Based on the CDR3 plus reference TRBV11-1 and TRBJ2-7, the full variable domain is EAEVAQSPRYKITEKSQAVAFWCDPISGHATLYWYRQILGQGPELLVQFQDESVVDDSQLPKDRFSAERLKGVDSTLKIQPAELGDSAMYLCASSRLKTSYEQYFGPGTRLTVT.

The gene calls are TRBV7-9 and TRBJ2-3, with 7 nucleotides matching TRBD1. J gave up 2 bases and V 5 bases, and 7 bases lay outside the gene matches. Germline V lookup: CDR1 SEHNR, CDR2 FQNEAQ (reference sequence). The CDR3 covers 15 residues. DNA for the CDR3: TGTGCCAGCAGCCCAGGGACAGCCTCCACAGATACGCAGTATTTT. As protein: CASSPGTASTDTQYF. The full variable domain, in which reference TRBV7-9 and TRBJ2-3 provide the parts outside the CDR3, is DTGVSQNPRHKITKRGQNVTFRCDPISEHNRLYWYRQTLGQGPEFLTYFQNEAQLEKSRLLSDRFSAERPKGSFSTLEIQRTEQGDSAMYLCASSPGTASTDTQYFGPGTRLTVL.

The V and J genes are TRBV30 and TRBJ1-1; unclear D gene. Germline V CDR1 and CDR2: GTSNPN, SVGIG (reference sequence). The CDR3 sequence is 13 residues long. Deletions cut 3 bases from V and 2 bases from J, with 10 bases between. The CDR3 reads CAWRRKGNTEAFF. The CDR3 coding sequence is TGTGCCTGGAGACGAAAGGGAAACACTGAAGCTTTCTTT.

About this clone itself: Other nucleotide sequences in the sample specify the same CDR3. The CDR3 nucleotides are TGCGCCAGCAGCCAGGGGACAGGGACTGAAGCTTTCTTT. Translated: CASSQGTGTEAFF. This chain links TRBV4-1 with TRBJ1-1, with TRBD1 matching 9 bases. The length of the CDR3 is 13 residues. J gave up 5 bases and V 3 bases, and 1 base lay outside the gene matches. In germline, CDR1 is MGHRA, CDR2 YSYEKL.